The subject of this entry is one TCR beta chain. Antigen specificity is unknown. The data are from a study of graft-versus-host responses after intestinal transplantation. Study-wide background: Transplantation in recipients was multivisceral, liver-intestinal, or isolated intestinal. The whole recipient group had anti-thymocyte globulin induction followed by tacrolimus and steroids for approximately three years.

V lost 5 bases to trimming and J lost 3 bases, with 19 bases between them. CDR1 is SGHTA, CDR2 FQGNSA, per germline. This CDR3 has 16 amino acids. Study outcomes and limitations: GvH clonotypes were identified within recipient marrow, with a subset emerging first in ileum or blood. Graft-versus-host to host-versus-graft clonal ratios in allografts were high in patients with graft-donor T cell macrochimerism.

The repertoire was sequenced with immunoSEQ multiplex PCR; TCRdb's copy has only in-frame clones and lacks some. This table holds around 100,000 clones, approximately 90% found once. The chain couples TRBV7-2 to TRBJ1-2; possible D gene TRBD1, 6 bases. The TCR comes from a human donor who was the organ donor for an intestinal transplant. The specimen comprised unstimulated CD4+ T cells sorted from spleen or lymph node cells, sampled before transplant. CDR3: CASSASGTPADYGYTF. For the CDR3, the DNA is TGTGCCAGCAGCGCTTCCGGGACACCGGCCGACTATGGCTACACCTTC.